Presented here are 10 T cell receptor beta chains from one specimen sequenced in a study of CXCR3-negative and CXCR3-positive naive CD8 T cells. The libraries of TRB cDNA were constructed through 5' RACE using UMI labels. From its re-call of the 5' RACE reads, TCRdb lists each CDR3 protein once, without DNA. The sample totals 45,000 to 70,000 distinct CDR3 sequences. Sequenced: memory CD8+ T cells from blood. These receptors all stem from a human donor in good health. Some clones in this sample may be carry-over from other donors' samples.

This chain uses TRBV10-3 with TRBJ2-1; TCRdb calls TRBD1, which cannot be checked without DNA. The CDR3 runs 14 residues. Germline V lookup: CDR1 ENHRY, CDR2 SYGVKD. CDR3 protein: CAISELGEYNEQFF.

The chain is built from TRBV20-1 and TRBJ1-1; TCRdb calls TRBD1, which cannot be checked without DNA. This CDR3 region has 14 residues. Germline-derived CDR1 and CDR2 are DFQATT and SNEGSKA (reference sequence). The CDR3 reads CSARVQGVHTEAFF.

V and J are TRBV7-2 and TRBJ2-2; TCRdb gives TRBD1 as the D gene, but with no DNA this cannot be confirmed. This CDR3 has 18 residues. The germline gives CDR1 SGHTA, CDR2 FQGNSA. The CDR3 loop is CASSFTIGTGGYTGELFF.

The chain uses TRBV7-9 and TRBJ1-1; TCRdb outputs TRBD1, but without DNA this stays unchecked. Germline V gene data show CDR1 as SEHNR and CDR2 as FQNEAQ (reference sequence). The CDR3 contains 14 residues. CDR3 sequence: CASSSRDRVTEAFF.

This chain links TRBV7-9 with TRBJ2-1; there is no DNA to check the TCRdb D call of TRBD1. This CDR3 has 14 residues. Germline CDR1 and CDR2: SEHNR and FQNEAQ (reference sequence). The CDR3 reads CASRLAGGDNEQFF. The full variable domain, rest sourced from reference TRBV7-9 and TRBJ2-1, is DTGVSQNPRHKITKRGQNVTFRCDPISEHNRLYWYRQTLGQGPEFLTYFQNEAQLEKSRLLSDRFSAERPKGSFSTLEIQRTEQGDSAMYLCASRLAGGDNEQFFGPGTRLTVL.

The J gene is TRBJ1-4, the V gene TRBV3-1. This CDR3 is 17 amino acids long. CDR1 is LGHDT, CDR2 YNNKEL, per germline (reference sequence). CDR3 loop: CASSGRSRGHSGEKLFF. The complete variable domain, with remaining parts taken from reference TRBV3-1 and TRBJ1-4, reads DTAVSQTPKYLVTQMGNDKSIKCEQNLGHDTMYWYKQDSKKFLKIMFSYNNKELIINETVPNRFSPKSPDKAHLNLHINSLELGDSAVYFCASSGRSRGHSGEKLFFGSGTQLSVL.

This sequence joins TRBV4-3 and TRBJ2-7; the D call from TCRdb, TRBD1, cannot be confirmed without DNA. The CDR3 has 14 amino acids. Looked up from germline, CDR1 is LGHNA and CDR2 is YSLEER. CDR3 sequence reads: CASSQNRGHYEQYF.

J is TRBJ2-7 and V is TRBV29-1. This CDR3 contains 14 residues. CDR1 and CDR2 from the germline V gene are SQVTM and ANQGSEA. This CDR3 reads CSVEDLGSRYEQYF.

The V call is TRBV2, the J call TRBJ2-7. The CDR3 has 13 amino acids. Germline CDR1 and CDR2: SNHLY and FYNNEI. CDR3 region: CASSEYDSYEQYF.

The chain is built from TRBV28 and TRBJ1-1. Per the germline V gene, CDR1 is MDHEN and CDR2 is SYDVKM. CDR3 length equals 16 residues. The CDR3 sequence is CASSFPTSTPNTEAFF.